This entry lists 25 T cell receptor beta chains sequenced from one sample in a study of vaccination effects on CD4 cells after COVID-19. For these TCRs, the target antigens are not known. Sequencing used immunoSEQ multiplex PCR; TCRdb keeps in-frame clones, though not all of them. The repertoire includes 14,000 or so clones, approximately 72% of them detected once, and over 8.5% sits in the top ten. After expansion with viral peptide pools in the ViraFEST assay, antigen-specific CD4+ T cells were sequenced. The culture ran for about eleven days before CD4+ T cells were isolated. Participants were vaccinated with two doses of either the BNT162b2 or mRNA-1273 vaccine. Material: CD4+ T cells from PBMCs cultured with SARS-CoV-2 spike peptides, obtained after COVID-19 vaccination. The receptor source for this set is a human donor who received a COVID-19 vaccine.

This chain joins TRBV4-1 and TRBJ2-1, with 7 bases fitting TRBD1. Trimming at V came to 5 bases and at J to 3 bases, leaving 4 bases not matched to a gene. Germline values: CDR1 MGHRA, CDR2 YSYEKL. CDR3 length: 14 amino acids. The CDR3 region has the DNA TGCGCCAGCAGCGGACAGGACAGCTACAATGAGCAGTTCTTC. Translating it yields CASSGQDSYNEQFF.

The rearrangement joins TRBV3-1 (or the pseudogene TRBV3-2) to TRBJ2-5; D remains ambiguous. Germline CDR1 and CDR2: LGHDT and YNNKEL (reference sequence). The CDR3 has 13 residues. Trimming removed 4 bases at V and 4 bases at J, with 10 bases between. The CDR3 coding sequence is TGTGCCAGCAGCCCTCGTTGGGCAGAGACCCAGTACTTC. Protein product: CASSPRWAETQYF.

Here the CDR3 reads CASTKGQGGIYEQYF. The CDR3 DNA reads TGTGCCAGTACCAAGGGACAGGGGGGGATTTACGAGCAGTACTTC. The genes are TRBV19 and TRBJ2-7, with TRBD1 matching 11 bases. Trimming removed 7 bases from V and 4 bases from J; junction bases left unmatched: 9. Germline assignment: CDR1 LNHDA and CDR2 SQIVND (reference sequence). This CDR3 is built from 15 residues.

There are a few counts of this clone. The junction and the germline gene differ at one end; a read error may be behind it. V and J are TRBV2 and TRBJ2-1; 8 nucleotides line up with TRBD2. This CDR3 comprises 12 residues. From germline, CDR1 is SNHLY and CDR2 FYNNEI. CDR3 region: CASSERAGERFF. The CDR3 nucleotides read TGTGCCAGCAGTGAACGAGCGGGGGAGCGGTTCTTC.

The chain employs TRBV19 and TRBJ1-2, with D maybe TRBD1 (6 bases). Germline lookup yields CDR1 LNHDA and CDR2 SQIVND (reference sequence). This CDR3 has 15 amino acids. V was clipped by 4 bases and J by 2 bases, with 14 bases between them. This chain's CDR3 is CASSTYGTYNYGYTF. The CDR3 bases are TGTGCCAGTAGTACGTACGGGACATACAACTATGGCTACACCTTC.

The V gene is TRBV9, the J gene TRBJ1-2; 7 bases line up with TRBD1. Germline assignment: CDR1 SGDLS and CDR2 YYNGEE. Unmatched junction bases numbered 4, after V lost 3 bases and J lost 5 bases. The CDR3 is 13 residues long. The CDR3 nucleotides read TGTGCCAGCAGCGCGGACAGGCTGTATGGCTACACCTTC. This encodes CASSADRLYGYTF.

This clone qualifies as medium-sized. J is TRBJ2-7 and V is TRBV5-1; D is unclear. CDR3 length: 14 amino acids. V was clipped by 0 bases and J by 2 bases, with 9 bases between them. In germline, CDR1 is SGHRS, CDR2 YFSETQ. CDR3 nucleotides: TGCGCCAGCAGCTTGGGACCGGTTACCTACGAGCAGTACTTC. Translating gives CASSLGPVTYEQYF.

This rearrangement joins TRBV6-5 to TRBJ2-1; 13 bases align to TRBD2. The CDR3 consists of 15 residues. Losses at the gene ends were 6 bases for V and 3 bases for J; bases not matched to a gene: 2. The germline CDR1 and CDR2 sequences are MNHEY and SVGAGI. The CDR3 DNA reads TGTGCCAGCAGCCGGACTAGCGGGGGCTACAATGAGCAGTTCTTC. Residues: CASSRTSGGYNEQFF.

The CDR3 here is CASSQSSIKGGRNTGELFF. The CDR3 DNA reads TGCGCCAGCAGTCAATCGAGCATTAAGGGGGGCCGGAACACCGGGGAGCTGTTTTTT. The chain is built from TRBV23-1 and TRBJ2-2; D assignment may be TRBD1 or TRBD2 (6 bases each). TRBV23-1 is assigned to the ORF class and has an uncertain function. CDR3 length: 19 amino acids. Trimming stripped 0 bases from V and 1 base from J, with 18 bases between.

The V and J genes are TRBV9 and TRBJ2-2, with 8 positions matching TRBD1. After removal of 4 bases from V and 4 bases from J, the junction contained 6 bases not matched to a gene. CDR1 SGDLS and CDR2 YYNGEE come from the germline V gene. The CDR3 is made up of 15 amino acids. The CDR3 nucleotides are TGTGCCAGCAGCTCAGCGACAGGGGCCACCGGGGAGCTGTTTTTT. Its protein product is CASSSATGATGELFF.

By frequency in the sample, this clone is large (0.1 to 1%). The genes are TRBV3-1 (or the pseudogene TRBV3-2) and TRBJ1-4, with D perhaps TRBD1 (5 bases). This CDR3 region has 17 residues. In germline, CDR1 is LGHDT, CDR2 YNNKEL (reference sequence). Trimming cost V 2 bases and J 0 bases, with 13 bases left between them. CDR3 protein: CASSQSGSGSTNEKLFF. The CDR3 coding sequence is TGTGCCAGCAGCCAAAGCGGTTCAGGGTCAACTAATGAAAAACTGTTTTTT.

The rearrangement uses TRBV5-1 and TRBJ2-6, with D unresolved. The V gene's germline CDR1 is SGHRS and CDR2 YFSETQ. This CDR3 is 15 amino acids long. V lost 4 bases and J 0 bases, leaving 8 bases between the germline ends. DNA of the CDR3: TGCGCCAGCAGCCTATCTAGCTCTGGGGCCAACGTCCTGACTTTC. Amino acid sequence: CASSLSSSGANVLTF.

In its sample, this clone ranks as medium-sized (0.01 to 0.1%). The V and J genes are TRBV6-5 and TRBJ1-1, with unresolved D. Germline CDR1 and CDR2: MNHEY and SVGAGI. This CDR3 has 15 residues. With 6 bases removed from V and 5 bases from J, the gap between germline ends came to 19 bases. As DNA, the CDR3 is TGTGCCAGCAGGAAGGCTAGTCCGGGGTTAACTGAAGCTTTCTTT. This translates into CASRKASPGLTEAFF.

The V gene is TRBV28, the J gene TRBJ2-7; no clear D. Germline loops: CDR1 MDHEN, CDR2 SYDVKM. This CDR3 contains 11 residues. Trimming removed 3 bases at V and 12 bases at J, with 12 bases between. CDR3 sequence: CASSFELARYF. Here the CDR3 DNA reads TGTGCCAGCAGTTTCGAACTTGCACGGTACTTC.

V and J are TRBV7-8 and TRBJ1-5; D unresolved. Germline CDR1 reads SGHVS; CDR2 reads FQNEAQ. V was trimmed by 0 bases and J by 5 bases, leaving 11 bases between them. This CDR3 spans 15 amino acids. CDR3 DNA: TGTGCCAGCAGCTTAGCCGAGACTGCGGATCAGCCCCAGCATTTT. Residues: CASSLAETADQPQHF. The whole variable domain, filled in from reference TRBV7-8 and TRBJ1-5, reads GAGVSQSPRYKVAKRGQDVALRCDPISGHVSLFWYQQALGQGPEFLTYFQNEAQLDKSGLPSDRFFAERPEGSVSTLKIQRTQQEDSAVYLCASSLAETADQPQHFGDGTRLSIL.

The chain employs TRBV18 and TRBJ2-1, with 13 bases identical to TRBD2. The CDR3 is made up of 15 amino acids. After removal of 3 bases from V and 8 bases from J, the junction contained 4 bases not matched to a gene. The V gene's germline CDR1 is KGHSH and CDR2 LQKENI. This CDR3 is CASSPTSGRADEQFF. The CDR3 DNA reads as TGTGCCAGCTCACCCACTAGCGGGAGGGCCGATGAGCAGTTCTTC.

The DNA for the CDR3 is TGTGCCAGCCGGGGGACAGGGGTTTACGAGCAGTACTTC. It translates to CASRGTGVYEQYF. The chain links TRBV25-1 to TRBJ2-7; 10 bases agree with TRBD1. Germline V CDR1 and CDR2: MGHDK, SYGVNS. The CDR3 consists of 13 residues. V trimming: 8 bases; J trimming: 4 bases; junction bases outside the gene matches: 5.

V gene TRBV19 combines with J gene TRBJ2-1; no firm D call. Germline V lookup: CDR1 LNHDA, CDR2 SQIVND (reference sequence). V dropped 5 bases and J dropped 1 base, with 6 bases sitting between them. The CDR3 has 13 residues. In DNA, the CDR3 is TGTGCCAGTAGTCCCCGATCCTACAATGAGCAGTTCTTC. Its translation: CASSPRSYNEQFF.

The gene calls are TRBV13 and TRBJ2-2, with no clear D. The V gene lost 0 bases and the J gene lost 1 base, with 12 bases spanning the gap. Germline V lookup: CDR1 PRHDT, CDR2 FYEKMQ (reference sequence). This CDR3 spans 17 amino acids. The CDR3 here is CASSLGLRTLNTGELFF. The CDR3 DNA sequence: TGTGCCAGCAGCTTAGGCCTTCGGACCCTGAACACCGGGGAGCTGTTTTTT.

Only one count was recorded for this clone. This chain uses TRBV18 with TRBJ2-7; 15 positions match TRBD2. Germline V gene lookup returns CDR1 KGHSH and CDR2 LQKENI. The CDR3 is made up of 15 amino acids. The J segment lost 6 bases and the V segment lost 3 bases, leaving 3 bases of the junction unmatched. The CDR3 DNA sequence: TGTGCCAGCTCACCCGGACTAGCGGGAGGGTGCGAGCAGTACTTC. Protein sequence: CASSPGLAGGCEQYF.

This sequence joins TRBV5-6 and TRBJ1-5; TRBD1 is a possible D gene (6 bases). The CDR3 extends over 13 amino acids. V lost 1 base to trimming and J lost 7 bases, with 9 bases between them. The V gene's germline CDR1 is SGHDT and CDR2 YYEEEE. CDR3: CASSLSRGQPQHF. In DNA, the CDR3 is TGTGCCAGCAGCTTGAGCAGGGGCCAGCCCCAGCATTTT.

This rearrangement joins TRBV28 to TRBJ1-6; 7 bases align to TRBD1. Germline trimming cut 7 bases from V and 10 bases from J; bases unmatched to any gene: 7. The CDR3 is 13 amino acids. Germline CDR1 reads MDHEN; CDR2 reads SYDVKM. The CDR3 here is CASMGTAKSPLHF. The CDR3 DNA reads as TGTGCCAGCATGGGGACAGCAAAATCACCCCTCCACTTT.

This chain links TRBV6-1 with TRBJ1-2, with TRBD1 matching over 8 bases. The V gene end was trimmed by 0 bases and the J gene end by 3 bases; junction bases not matched to a gene: 6. The CDR3 runs 16 residues. CDR1 and CDR2 from the germline V gene are MNHNS and SASEGT. CDR3 bases: TGTGCCAGCAGTGAAGCACCCGGGACAGGTTACTATGGCTACACCTTC. Translated, it gives CASSEAPGTGYYGYTF.

The V and J genes are TRBV5-1 and TRBJ1-4; D unclear. The CDR3 has 15 residues. Trimming removed 0 bases at V and 8 bases at J, with 14 bases between. The germline V gene has CDR1 SGHRS and CDR2 YFSETQ. The CDR3 protein is CASSLGAGGREKLFF. The CDR3 region has the DNA TGCGCCAGCAGCTTGGGCGCGGGTGGGCGGGAAAAACTGTTTTTT.

The genes are TRBV2 and TRBJ2-2; a possible D gene is TRBD2 (5 bases). CDR1 is SNHLY, CDR2 FYNNEI, per germline. The CDR3 is 15 residues long. V was cut by 7 bases and J by 1 base, with 13 bases left in between. The CDR3 reads CASKGTAENTGELFF. As DNA, the CDR3 is TGTGCCAGCAAAGGAACAGCGGAGAACACCGGGGAGCTGTTTTTT.